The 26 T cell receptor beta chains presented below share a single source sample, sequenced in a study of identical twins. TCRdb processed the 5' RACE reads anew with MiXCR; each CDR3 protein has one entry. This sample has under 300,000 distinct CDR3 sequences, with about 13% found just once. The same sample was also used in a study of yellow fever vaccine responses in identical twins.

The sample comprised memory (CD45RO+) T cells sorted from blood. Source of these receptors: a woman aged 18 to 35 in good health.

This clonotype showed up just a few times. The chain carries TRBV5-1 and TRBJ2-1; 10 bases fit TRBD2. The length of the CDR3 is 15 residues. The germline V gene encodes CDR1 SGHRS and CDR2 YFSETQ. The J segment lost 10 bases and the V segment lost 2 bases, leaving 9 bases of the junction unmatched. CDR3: CASSLAGGAVNEQFF. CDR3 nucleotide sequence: TGCGCCAGCAGCTTAGCGGGAGGGGCCGTCAACGAGCAGTTCTTC. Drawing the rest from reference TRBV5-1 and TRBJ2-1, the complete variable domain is KAGVTQTPRYLIKTRGQQVTLSCSPISGHRSVSWYQQTPGQGLQFLFEYFSETQRNKGNFPGRFSGRQFSNSRSEMNVSTLELGDSALYLCASSLAGGAVNEQFFGPGTRLTVL.

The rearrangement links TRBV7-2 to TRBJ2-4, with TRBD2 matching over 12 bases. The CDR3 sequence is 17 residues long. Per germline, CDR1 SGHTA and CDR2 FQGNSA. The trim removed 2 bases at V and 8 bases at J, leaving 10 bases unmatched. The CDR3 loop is CASSLLASGGEGDIQYF. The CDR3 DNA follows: TGTGCCAGCAGCTTATTAGCTAGCGGGGGGGAAGGGGACATTCAGTACTTC.

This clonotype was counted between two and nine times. CDR3 protein: CASSVHDGQETQYF. The CDR3 nucleotides are TGTGCCAGCAGCGTTCACGACGGCCAAGAGACCCAGTACTTC. J is TRBJ2-5 and V is TRBV9; D is unclear. CDR3 size: 14 residues. Germline lookup yields CDR1 SGDLS and CDR2 YYNGEE. Trimming removed 2 bases from V and 1 base from J, with 9 bases in between.

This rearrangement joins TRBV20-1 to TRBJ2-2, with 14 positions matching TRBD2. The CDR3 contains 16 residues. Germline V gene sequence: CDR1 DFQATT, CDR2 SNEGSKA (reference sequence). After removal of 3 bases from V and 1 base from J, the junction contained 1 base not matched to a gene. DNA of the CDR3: TGCAGTGCTAGGACTAGCGGGAGGGAGAACACCGGGGAGCTGTTTTTT. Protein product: CSARTSGRENTGELFF.

CDR3 nucleotides: TGTGCCAGCAGCTTAGCCACAGGGGGCTCCTATAATTCACCCCTCCACTTT. Translating gives CASSLATGGSYNSPLHF. J is TRBJ1-6 and V is TRBV7-8; 8 nucleotides agree with TRBD1. Germline V gene data show CDR1 as SGHVS and CDR2 as FQNEAQ. There are 17 residues in the CDR3. V trimming: 0 bases; J trimming: 0 bases; junction bases outside the gene matches: 1.

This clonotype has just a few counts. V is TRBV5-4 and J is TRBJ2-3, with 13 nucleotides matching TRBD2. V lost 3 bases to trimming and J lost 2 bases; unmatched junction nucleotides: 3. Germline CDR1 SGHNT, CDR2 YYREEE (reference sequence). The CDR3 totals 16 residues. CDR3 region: CASSSGLAGDTDTQYF. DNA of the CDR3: TGTGCCAGCAGCTCTGGACTAGCGGGGGACACAGATACGCAGTATTTT.

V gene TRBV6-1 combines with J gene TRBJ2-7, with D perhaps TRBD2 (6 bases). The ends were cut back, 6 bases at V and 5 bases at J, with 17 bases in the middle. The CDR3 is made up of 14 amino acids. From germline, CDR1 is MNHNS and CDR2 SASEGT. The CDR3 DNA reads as TGTGCCAGCAGACCGGGTGGGGGGACGGACGAGCAGTACTTC. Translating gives CASRPGGGTDEQYF.

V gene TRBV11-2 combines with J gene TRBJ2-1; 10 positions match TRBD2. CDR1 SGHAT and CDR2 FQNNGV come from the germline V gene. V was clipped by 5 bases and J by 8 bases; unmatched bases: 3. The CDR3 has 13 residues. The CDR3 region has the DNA TGTGCCAGCAGCCCTAGCGGGAGCCATGAGCAGTTCTTC. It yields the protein CASSPSGSHEQFF.

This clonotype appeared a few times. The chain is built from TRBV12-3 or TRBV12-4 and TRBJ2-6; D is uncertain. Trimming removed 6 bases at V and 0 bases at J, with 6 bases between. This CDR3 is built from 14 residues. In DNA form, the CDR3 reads TGTGCCAGCAGCGACTTCTCTGGGGCCAACGTCCTGACTTTC. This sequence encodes CASSDFSGANVLTF.

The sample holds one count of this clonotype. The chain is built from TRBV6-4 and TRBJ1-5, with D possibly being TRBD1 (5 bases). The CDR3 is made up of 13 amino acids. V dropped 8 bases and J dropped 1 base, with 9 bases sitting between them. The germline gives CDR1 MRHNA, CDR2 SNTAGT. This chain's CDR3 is CASAGQSNQPQHF. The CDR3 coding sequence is TGTGCCAGCGCCGGACAAAGCAATCAGCCCCAGCATTTT.

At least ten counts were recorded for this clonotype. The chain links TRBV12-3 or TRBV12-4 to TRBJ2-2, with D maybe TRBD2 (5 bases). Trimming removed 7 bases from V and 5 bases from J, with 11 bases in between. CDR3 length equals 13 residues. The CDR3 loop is CASNPTGTGELFF. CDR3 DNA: TGTGCCAGCAACCCCACGGGGACCGGGGAGCTGTTTTTT.

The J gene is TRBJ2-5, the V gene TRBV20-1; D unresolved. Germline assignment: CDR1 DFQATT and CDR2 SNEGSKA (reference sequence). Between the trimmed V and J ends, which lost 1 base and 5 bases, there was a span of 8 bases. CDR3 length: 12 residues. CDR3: CSARGNAETQYF. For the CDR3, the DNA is TGCAGTGCTAGAGGGAACGCGGAGACCCAGTACTTC.

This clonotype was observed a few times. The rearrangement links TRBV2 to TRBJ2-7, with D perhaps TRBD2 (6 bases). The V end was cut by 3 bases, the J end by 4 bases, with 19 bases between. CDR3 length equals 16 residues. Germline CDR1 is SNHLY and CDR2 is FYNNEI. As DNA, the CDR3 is TGTGCCAGCAGTGAGGGGGGAGCGACCGCTGGGTACGAGCAGTACTTC. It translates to CASSEGGATAGYEQYF.

This CDR3 reads CASSEGAGQGYTF. The CDR3 DNA reads TGTGCCAGCAGTGAAGGGGCAGGGCAGGGCTACACCTTC. This rearrangement joins TRBV2 to TRBJ1-2; the D gene is possibly TRBD1 (5 bases). The V gene's germline CDR1 is SNHLY and CDR2 FYNNEI. This CDR3 region has 13 residues. Trimming cost V 1 base and J 8 bases, with 11 bases left between them.

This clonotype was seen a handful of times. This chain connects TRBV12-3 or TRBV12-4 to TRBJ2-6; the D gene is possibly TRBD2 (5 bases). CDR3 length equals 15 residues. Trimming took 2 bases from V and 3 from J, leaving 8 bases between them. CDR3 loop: CASSLFGVGANVLTF. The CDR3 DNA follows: TGTGCCAGCAGTTTATTCGGGGTTGGGGCCAACGTCCTGACTTTC.

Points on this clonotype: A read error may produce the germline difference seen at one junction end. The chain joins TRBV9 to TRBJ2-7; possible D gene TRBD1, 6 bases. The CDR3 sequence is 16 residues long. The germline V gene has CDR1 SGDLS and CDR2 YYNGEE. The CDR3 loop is CVSSQGRGTSAYEQYF. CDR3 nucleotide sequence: TGTGTCAGCAGCCAGGGGAGAGGGACGTCCGCCTACGAGCAGTACTTC.

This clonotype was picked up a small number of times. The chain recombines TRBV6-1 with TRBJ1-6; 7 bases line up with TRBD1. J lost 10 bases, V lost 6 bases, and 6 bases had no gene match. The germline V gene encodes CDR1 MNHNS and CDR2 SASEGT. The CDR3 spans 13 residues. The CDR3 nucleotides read TGTGCCAGCAGACAGGGGTTAGGCTCACCCCTCCACTTT. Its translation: CASRQGLGSPLHF.

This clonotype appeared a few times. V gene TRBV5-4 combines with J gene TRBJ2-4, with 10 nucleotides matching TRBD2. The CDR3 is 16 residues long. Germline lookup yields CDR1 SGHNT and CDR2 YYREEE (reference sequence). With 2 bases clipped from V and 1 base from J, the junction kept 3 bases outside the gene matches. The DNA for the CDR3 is TGTGCCAGCAGCTTAGCGGGGGGGCTCGCCAAAAACATTCAGTACTTC. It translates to CASSLAGGLAKNIQYF.

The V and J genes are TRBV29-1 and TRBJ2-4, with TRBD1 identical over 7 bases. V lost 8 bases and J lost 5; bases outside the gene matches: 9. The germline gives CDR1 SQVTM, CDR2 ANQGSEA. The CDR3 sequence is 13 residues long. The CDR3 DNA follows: TGCAGCACCAGAAAGGGGGCCCAAAACATTCAGTACTTC. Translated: CSTRKGAQNIQYF.

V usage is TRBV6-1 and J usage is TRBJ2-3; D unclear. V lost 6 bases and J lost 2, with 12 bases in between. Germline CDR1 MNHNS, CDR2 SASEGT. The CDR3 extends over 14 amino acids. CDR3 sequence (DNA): TGTGCCAGCAGAACCGAGAGCCACACAGATACGCAGTATTTT. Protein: CASRTESHTDTQYF.

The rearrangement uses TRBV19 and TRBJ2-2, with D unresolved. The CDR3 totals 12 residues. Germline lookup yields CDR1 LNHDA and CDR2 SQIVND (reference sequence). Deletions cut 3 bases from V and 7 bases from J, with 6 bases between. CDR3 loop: CASSMGVGELFF. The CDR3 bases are TGTGCCAGTAGTATGGGTGTCGGGGAGCTGTTTTTT.

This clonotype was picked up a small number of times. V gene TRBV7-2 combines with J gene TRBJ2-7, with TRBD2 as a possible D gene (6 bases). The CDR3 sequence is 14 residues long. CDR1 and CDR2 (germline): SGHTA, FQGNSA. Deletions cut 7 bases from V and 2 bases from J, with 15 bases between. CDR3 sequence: CASTLSEGAYEQYF. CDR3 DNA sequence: TGTGCCAGCACCTTGTCGGAGGGTGCCTACGAGCAGTACTTC.

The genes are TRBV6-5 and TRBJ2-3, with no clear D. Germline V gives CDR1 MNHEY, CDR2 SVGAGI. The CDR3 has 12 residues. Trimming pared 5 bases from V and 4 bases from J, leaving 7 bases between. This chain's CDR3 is CASSTRSDTQYF. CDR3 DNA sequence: TGTGCCAGCAGTACCCGCTCAGATACGCAGTATTTT.

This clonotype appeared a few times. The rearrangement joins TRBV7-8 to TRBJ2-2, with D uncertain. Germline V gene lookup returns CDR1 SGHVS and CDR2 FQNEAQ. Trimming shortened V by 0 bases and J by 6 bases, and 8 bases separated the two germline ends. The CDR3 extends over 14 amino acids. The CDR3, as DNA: TGTGCCAGCAGCTTAGCGATGGCCCCCGGGGAGCTGTTTTTT. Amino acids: CASSLAMAPGELFF.

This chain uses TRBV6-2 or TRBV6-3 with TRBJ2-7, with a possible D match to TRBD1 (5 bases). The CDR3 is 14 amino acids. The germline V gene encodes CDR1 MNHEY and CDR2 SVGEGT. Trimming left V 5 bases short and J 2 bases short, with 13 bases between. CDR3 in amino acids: CASSVTVGAYEQYF. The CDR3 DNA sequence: TGTGCCAGCAGTGTGACAGTTGGCGCCTACGAGCAGTACTTC.

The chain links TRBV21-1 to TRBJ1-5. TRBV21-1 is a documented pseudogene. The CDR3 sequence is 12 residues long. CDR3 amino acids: CAIGGVRQPQHF. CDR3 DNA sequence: TGTGCCATCGGGGGGGTCCGGCAGCCCCAGCATTTT.